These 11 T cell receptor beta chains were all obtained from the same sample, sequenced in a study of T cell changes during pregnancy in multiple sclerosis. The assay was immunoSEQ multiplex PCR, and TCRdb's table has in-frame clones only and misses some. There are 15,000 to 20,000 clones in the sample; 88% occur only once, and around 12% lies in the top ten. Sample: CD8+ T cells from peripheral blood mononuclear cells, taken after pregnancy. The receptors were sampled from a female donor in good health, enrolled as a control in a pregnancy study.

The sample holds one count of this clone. CDR3 in DNA: TGTGCCAGCAGCTTGTATCTACAGGCAAGCAACACTGAAGCTTTCTTT. Encoded protein: CASSLYLQASNTEAFF. The chain recombines TRBV5-5 with TRBJ1-1; maybe TRBD1 (5 bases). This CDR3 is 16 amino acids long. Looked up from germline, CDR1 is SGHKS and CDR2 is YYEKEE (reference sequence). With 1 base removed from V and 2 bases from J, the gap between germline ends came to 15 bases. The whole variable domain, remainder taken from reference TRBV5-5 and TRBJ1-1, is DAGVTQSPTHLIKTRGQQVTLRCSPISGHKSVSWYQQVLGQGPQFIFQYYEKEERGRGNFPDRFSARQFPNYSSELNVNALLLGDSALYLCASSLYLQASNTEAFFGQGTRLTVV.

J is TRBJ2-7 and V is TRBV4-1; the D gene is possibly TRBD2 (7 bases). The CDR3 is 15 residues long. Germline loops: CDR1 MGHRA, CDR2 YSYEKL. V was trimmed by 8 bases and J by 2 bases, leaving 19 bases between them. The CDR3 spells CASECQAGHPYEQYF. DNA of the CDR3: TGCGCCAGCGAGTGCCAAGCGGGACACCCCTACGAGCAGTACTTC.

The CDR3 region is CASADRGKFGQPQHF. CDR3 DNA sequence: TGTGCCAGCGCGGACAGGGGGAAATTTGGGCAGCCCCAGCATTTT. The rearrangement uses TRBV28 and TRBJ1-5, with 10 bases that match TRBD1. Germline V gene data show CDR1 as MDHEN and CDR2 as SYDVKM. Trimming removed 8 bases from V and 7 bases from J; junction bases left unmatched: 11. The length of the CDR3 is 15 residues. Based on the CDR3 plus reference TRBV28 and TRBJ1-5, the full variable domain is DVKVTQSSRYLVKRTGEKVFLECVQDMDHENMFWYRQDPGLGLRLIYFSYDVKMKEKGDIPEGYSVSREKKERFSLILESASTNQTSMYLCASADRGKFGQPQHFGDGTRLSIL.

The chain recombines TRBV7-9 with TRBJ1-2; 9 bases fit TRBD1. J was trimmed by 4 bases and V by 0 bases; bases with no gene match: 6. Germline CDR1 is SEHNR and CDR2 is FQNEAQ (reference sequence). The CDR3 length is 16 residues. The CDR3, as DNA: TGTGCCAGCAGCTTAGCCGGGACAGGGACTTTCTATGGCTACACCTTC. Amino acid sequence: CASSLAGTGTFYGYTF.

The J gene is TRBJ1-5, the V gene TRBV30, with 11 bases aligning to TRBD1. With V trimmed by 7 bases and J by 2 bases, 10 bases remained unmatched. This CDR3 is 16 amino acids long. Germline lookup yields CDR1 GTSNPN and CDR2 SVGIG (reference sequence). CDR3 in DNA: TGTGCCTTCCGGGACAGGGGGGTTTTGGGCAATCAGCCCCAGCATTTT. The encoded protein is CAFRDRGVLGNQPQHF.

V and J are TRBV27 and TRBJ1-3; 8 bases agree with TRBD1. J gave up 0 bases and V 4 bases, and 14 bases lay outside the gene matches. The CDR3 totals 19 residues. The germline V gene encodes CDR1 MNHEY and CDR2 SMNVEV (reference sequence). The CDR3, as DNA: TGTGCCAGCAGTTCCCAACCCCCCGGGACAGGTTTCTCTGGAAACACCATATATTTT. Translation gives CASSSQPPGTGFSGNTIYF.

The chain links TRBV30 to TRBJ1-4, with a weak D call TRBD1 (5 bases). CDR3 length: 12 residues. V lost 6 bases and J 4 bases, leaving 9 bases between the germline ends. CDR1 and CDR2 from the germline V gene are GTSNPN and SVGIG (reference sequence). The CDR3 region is CACDSLNEKLFF. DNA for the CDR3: TGTGCCTGTGACAGCCTTAATGAAAAACTGTTTTTT. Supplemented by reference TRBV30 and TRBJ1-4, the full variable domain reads SQTIHQWPATLVQPVGSPLSLECTVEGTSNPNLYWYRQAAGRGLQLLFYSVGIGQISSEVPQNLSASRPQDRQFILSSKKLLLSDSGFYLCACDSLNEKLFFGSGTQLSVL.

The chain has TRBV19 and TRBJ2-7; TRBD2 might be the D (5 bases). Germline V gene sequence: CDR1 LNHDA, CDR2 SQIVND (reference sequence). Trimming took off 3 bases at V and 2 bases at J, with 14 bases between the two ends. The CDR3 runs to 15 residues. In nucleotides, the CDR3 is TGTGCCAGTAGTATCACAACCCGGGGAACCTACGAGCAGTACTTC. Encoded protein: CASSITTRGTYEQYF.

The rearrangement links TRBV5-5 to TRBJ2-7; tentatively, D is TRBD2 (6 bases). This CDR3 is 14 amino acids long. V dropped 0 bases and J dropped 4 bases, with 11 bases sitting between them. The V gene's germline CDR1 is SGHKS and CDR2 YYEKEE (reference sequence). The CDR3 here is CASSLGDSRYEQYF. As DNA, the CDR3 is TGTGCCAGCAGCTTGGGGGACTCCCGTTACGAGCAGTACTTC.

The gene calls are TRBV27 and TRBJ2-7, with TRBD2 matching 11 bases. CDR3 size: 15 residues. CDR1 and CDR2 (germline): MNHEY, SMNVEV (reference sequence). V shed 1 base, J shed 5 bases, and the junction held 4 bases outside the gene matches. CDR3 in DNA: TGTGCCAGCAGTTTATATAGCGGGGGGGCTGACGAGCAGTACTTC. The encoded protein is CASSLYSGGADEQYF.

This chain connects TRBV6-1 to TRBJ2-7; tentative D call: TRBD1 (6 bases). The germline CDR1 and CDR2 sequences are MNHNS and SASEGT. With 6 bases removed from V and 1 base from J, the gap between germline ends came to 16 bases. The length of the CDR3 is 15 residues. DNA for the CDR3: TGTGCCAGCAGAACGGCAGGGGATTCTTCCTACGAGCAGTACTTC. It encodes CASRTAGDSSYEQYF.